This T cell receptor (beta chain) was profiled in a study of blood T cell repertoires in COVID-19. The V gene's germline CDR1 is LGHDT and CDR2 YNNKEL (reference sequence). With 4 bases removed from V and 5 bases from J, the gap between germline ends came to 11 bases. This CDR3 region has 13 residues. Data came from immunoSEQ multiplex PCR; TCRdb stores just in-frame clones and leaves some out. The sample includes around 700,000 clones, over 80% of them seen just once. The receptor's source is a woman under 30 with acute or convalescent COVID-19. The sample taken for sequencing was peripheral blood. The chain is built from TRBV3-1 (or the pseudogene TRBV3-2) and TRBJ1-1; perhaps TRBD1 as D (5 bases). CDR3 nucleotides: TGTGCCAGCAGCCCCTCAGGGAAGACTGAAGCTTTCTTT. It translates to CASSPSGKTEAFF.